Below are 3 T cell receptor beta chains sequenced from a single sample in a study of T cells in Graves' hyperthyroidism and ophthalmopathy. Amplification targeted TCR beta CDR3 regions from RNA transcripts. A first-round RT-PCR of the TCR CDR3 used the HTBI primer set. TCRdb called the multiplex PCR reads again in MiXCR, with one record for every CDR3 protein. The repertoire has about 580,000 distinct CDR3 sequences, 14% of them found once; the top ten carry around 5.4%. Sequenced input: blood. The receptors were sampled from a woman aged 25 to 39 with Graves' hyperthyroidism that later progressed to Graves' ophthalmopathy.

Ten or more counts support this clonotype. The chain joins TRBV5-5 to TRBJ1-1, with TRBD1 identical over 10 bases. Unmatched junction bases numbered 5, after V lost 4 bases and J lost 5 bases. The CDR3 length is 14 residues. The germline V gene encodes CDR1 SGHKS and CDR2 YYEKEE (reference sequence). In DNA form, the CDR3 reads TGTGCCAGCAGCCCGGACAGGGGGGGAACTGAAGCTTTCTTT. Translation: CASSPDRGGTEAFF.

This clonotype was recorded at least ten times. The chain recombines TRBV7-3 with TRBJ1-1; D is ambiguous. Germline V CDR1 and CDR2: SGHTA, FQGTGA. The CDR3 contains 14 residues. Trimming cost V 3 bases and J 8 bases, with 16 bases left between them. CDR3 residues: CASSLNAPSTEAFF. The CDR3 DNA sequence: TGTGCCAGCAGCTTGAATGCTCCCTCTACCGAAGCTTTCTTT.

Remarks on this clonotype: This may arise from a read error, as a much more abundant clone is one base away. The chain has TRBV11-2 and TRBJ2-7; possibly TRBD2 for D (5 bases). Germline V gene sequence: CDR1 SGHAT, CDR2 FQNNGV. The length of the CDR3 is 14 residues. The CDR3 DNA is TGTGGCAGCAGCTTATTACGGGAAACCTACGAGCAGTACTTC. This codes for CGSSLLRETYEQYF.